This T cell receptor (beta chain) came from a study of T cell responses to AZD1222 COVID-19 vaccine. Whole-study results and caveats: Baseline seropositives among AZD1222 recipients totaled only five or six. All repertoire sampling was performed exclusively after the peak T cell response.

Method: immunoSEQ multiplex PCR; TCRdb's copy keeps in-frame clones and lacks some. The sample has roughly 160,000 clones, 85% to 95% seen once; the top ten hold over 0.7%. Concerning this clone itself: Its antigen is not known.

V lost 4 bases and J 4 bases, leaving 16 bases between the germline ends. CDR1 is MDHEN, CDR2 SYDVKM, per germline. The CDR3 length is 15 residues. The genes are TRBV28 and TRBJ1-2; D unclear. Sequenced material: peripheral blood, taken on day 0 of AZD1222 vaccination. This TCR was sampled from an adult in good health. The CDR3 nucleotides are TGTGCCAGCAGTTCCCCCCGCAGGACCCTCTATGGCTACACCTTC. This gives the protein CASSSPRRTLYGYTF.